The next 18 T cell receptor beta chains were all read from a single sample in a study of cytomegalovirus exposure and HLA in healthy donors. The PCR was carried out with 60 Vbeta primers and 13 Jbeta primers. Data came from immunoSEQ multiplex PCR; TCRdb stores just in-frame clones and leaves some out. The top ten clones hold about 1.6% of a sample with 190,000 or so clones, 75% to 90% of them seen once. The sample comprised PBMCs. These receptors all come from a man aged 50-59 years in good health and CMV-seronegative.

CDR3 nucleotides: TGTGCCAGCAGCCCCAAGCGCACTGAAGCTTTCTTT. Translated: CASSPKRTEAFF. V gene TRBV28 combines with J gene TRBJ1-1; D gene ambiguous. Germline V gene lookup returns CDR1 MDHEN and CDR2 SYDVKM. This CDR3 has 12 amino acids. The ends were cut back, 6 bases at V and 4 bases at J, with 9 bases in the middle.

Only a few counts were recorded for this clone. The rearrangement uses TRBV6-6 and TRBJ2-7; D gene unclear. CDR1 MNHNY and CDR2 SVGAGI come from the germline V gene (reference sequence). The V end lost 10 bases, the J end lost 5 bases, and 21 bases lay between the germline ends. This CDR3 has 14 residues. The chain's CDR3 is CATSPGSRGHEQYF. The CDR3 bases are TGTGCCACCTCTCCGGGTTCCCGAGGCCACGAGCAGTACTTC.

The J gene is TRBJ2-1, the V gene TRBV28, with 14 bases matching TRBD2. Germline assignment: CDR1 MDHEN and CDR2 SYDVKM. This CDR3 region has 18 residues. With V trimmed by 7 bases and J by 6 bases, 14 bases remained unmatched. The CDR3 nucleotides are TGTGCCAGCACCTCAGCCGGGACTAGCGGGAGCGATAGCAATGAGCAGTTCTTC. Encoded protein: CASTSAGTSGSDSNEQFF.

The chain links TRBV5-4 to TRBJ2-5; 8 bases align to TRBD1. The closer fit of TRBJ2-7 to the DNA end suggests the J call may be wrong. CDR3 length equals 15 residues. Germline-derived CDR1 and CDR2 are SGHNT and YYREEE (reference sequence). The CDR3 loop is CASRAGQDLSYEQYF. In DNA form, the CDR3 reads TGTGCCAGCAGGGCGGGACAGGATCTTTCCTACGAGCAGTACTTC.

The V and J genes are TRBV19 and TRBJ1-2; 8 positions agree with TRBD1. In germline, CDR1 is LNHDA, CDR2 SQIVND (reference sequence). J was trimmed by 3 bases and V by 4 bases; bases with no gene match: 10. The CDR3 spans 16 residues. The CDR3 coding sequence is TGTGCCAGTAGTAAAACGGACAGGGCCTCTCACTATGGCTACACCTTC. It translates to CASSKTDRASHYGYTF.

The genes are TRBV11-2 and TRBJ1-2; 8 bases are a match to TRBD1. This CDR3 is built from 16 residues. The junction had 13 bases not matched to a gene; V was cut back by 4 bases and J by 6 bases. Per the germline V gene, CDR1 is SGHAT and CDR2 is FQNNGV. CDR3 in amino acids: CASSSITGGRGDGYTF. In DNA form, the CDR3 reads TGTGCCAGCAGCTCGATCACAGGGGGGCGAGGAGATGGCTACACCTTC.

The chain combines TRBV30 with TRBJ2-3; a possible D gene is TRBD1 (5 bases). Trimming took 2 bases from V and 1 from J, leaving 25 bases between them. The CDR3 consists of 19 residues. Germline V gene data show CDR1 as GTSNPN and CDR2 as SVGIG (reference sequence). CDR3 in amino acids: CAWSKVRTHPQGGTDTQYF. The CDR3 DNA reads TGTGCCTGGAGTAAGGTCAGAACCCACCCTCAAGGGGGCACAGATACGCAGTATTTT.

The chain recombines TRBV18 with TRBJ2-3, with TRBD2 identical over 12 bases. The CDR3 runs 15 residues. With 4 bases clipped from V and 3 bases from J, the junction kept 2 bases outside the gene matches. Germline V gene lookup returns CDR1 KGHSH and CDR2 LQKENI. The CDR3 DNA sequence: TGTGCCAGCTCACTTACTAGCGGGGGGACAGATACGCAGTATTTT. Protein sequence: CASSLTSGGTDTQYF.

The rearrangement uses TRBV10-1 and TRBJ2-7; TRBD1 might be the D (6 bases). Germline values: CDR1 WNHNN, CDR2 SYGVQD (reference sequence). Trimming removed 2 bases from V and 1 base from J, with 12 bases in between. The CDR3 is 15 residues long. CDR3 bases: TGCGCCAGCAGTGAGCCCAGGGGAAGTTCCTACGAGCAGTACTTC. Translation: CASSEPRGSSYEQYF.

This clone has just a few counts. The chain has TRBV6-6 and TRBJ1-1; D is undetermined. CDR1 and CDR2 (germline): MNHNY, SVGAGI (reference sequence). The CDR3 sequence is 11 residues long. Between the trimmed V and J ends, which lost 8 bases and 2 bases, there was a span of 6 bases. The CDR3 DNA is TGTGCCAGCGGAGCCAACACTGAAGCTTTCTTT. This codes for CASGANTEAFF.

J is TRBJ1-2 and V is TRBV7-2, with TRBD1 matching 7 bases. The CDR3 has 13 residues. Germline-derived CDR1 and CDR2 are SGHTA and FQGNSA. The trim removed 4 bases at V and 8 bases at J, leaving 7 bases unmatched. The chain's CDR3 is CASSSFTGVGYTF. The CDR3 nucleotides are TGTGCCAGCAGCTCATTCACAGGGGTGGGCTACACCTTC.

The chain recombines TRBV7-6 with TRBJ2-1; D possibly corresponds to TRBD2 (6 bases). The length of the CDR3 is 17 residues. Per the germline V gene, CDR1 is SGHVS and CDR2 is FNYEAQ. V dropped 4 bases and J dropped 1 base, with 17 bases sitting between them. The CDR3 DNA sequence: TGTGCCAGCAGCTCCCGTGCCTCAGGGACTTCCTACAATGAGCAGTTCTTC. Its protein product is CASSSRASGTSYNEQFF.

J is TRBJ2-1 and V is TRBV13, with TRBD1 matching over 7 bases. The CDR3 sequence is 14 residues long. The V gene's germline CDR1 is PRHDT and CDR2 FYEKMQ (reference sequence). Unmatched junction bases numbered 8, after V lost 8 bases and J lost 4 bases. CDR3 DNA sequence: TGTGCCAGCTCTCCGGGACAGACTTACAATGAGCAGTTCTTC. It yields the protein CASSPGQTYNEQFF.

The rearrangement uses TRBV19 and TRBJ2-7, with D possibly TRBD1 on 6 matching bases. The V end was cut by 6 bases, the J end by 2 bases, with 14 bases between. The CDR3 runs 14 residues. Germline V gives CDR1 LNHDA, CDR2 SQIVND (reference sequence). CDR3 bases: TGTGCCAGTAGAGAGGACAGAGCCGCCTACGAGCAGTACTTC. Translating gives CASREDRAAYEQYF.

This clone was detected a few times. The chain uses TRBV27 and TRBJ2-3; TRBD2 is a possible D gene (7 bases). From germline, CDR1 is MNHEY and CDR2 SMNVEV (reference sequence). The CDR3 runs 17 residues. V shed 4 bases and J shed 0 bases, with 17 bases lying between them. CDR3 in DNA: TGTGCCAGCAGTTACTACAGGGCGGGGGTTAGCACAGATACGCAGTATTTT. It specifies CASSYYRAGVSTDTQYF.

The chain couples TRBV6-6 to TRBJ1-3, with a tentative D call TRBD1 (6 bases). The germline V gene has CDR1 MNHNY and CDR2 SVGAGI (reference sequence). The germline V and J ends were trimmed by 6 bases and 1 base, with 16 bases remaining between them. The CDR3 spans 16 residues. In nucleotides, the CDR3 is TGTGCCAGCAGACAAAGGGGGTCTGGTTCTGGAAACACCATATATTTT. Its translation is CASRQRGSGSGNTIYF.

The CDR3 DNA reads TGTGCCAGCAGTGGTAGCCCAGGGGAGCAGTACTTC. It yields the protein CASSGSPGEQYF. The genes are TRBV6-1 and TRBJ2-7; possible D gene TRBD1, 5 bases. Germline V lookup: CDR1 MNHNS, CDR2 SASEGT. The CDR3 totals 12 residues. V was trimmed by 4 bases and J by 7 bases, leaving 11 bases between them.

The chain combines TRBV4-3 with TRBJ2-3, with 14 bases matching TRBD2. CDR1 is LGHNA and CDR2 is YSLEER in the germline V gene. The CDR3 is 16 amino acids. V trimming: 3 bases; J trimming: 3 bases; junction bases outside the gene matches: 2. The CDR3 loop is CASSQGTSGRTDTQYF. CDR3 DNA sequence: TGCGCCAGCAGCCAGGGGACTAGCGGGAGAACAGATACGCAGTATTTT.